The 12 T cell receptor beta chains listed next were all sequenced from one sample in a study of blood T cell repertoires in COVID-19. Some clones are missing from TCRdb's copy, which holds only in-frame ones; the method was immunoSEQ multiplex PCR. Counted here are around 140,000 clones, around 80% occurring once; the ten biggest clones make up approximately 6%. Sequenced material: PBMCs or T cells enriched from blood (not recorded which). These receptors all stem from a woman in her fifties or sixties who had recovered from COVID-19.

Comment on this clone: A junction boundary mismatches the germline segment, possibly from a read error. The rearrangement uses TRBV7-2 and TRBJ2-1, with 10 bases fitting TRBD1. This CDR3 has 15 amino acids. Germline lookup yields CDR1 SGHTA and CDR2 FQGNSA. The DNA of the CDR3 is TGTGCCAGCAGCTTTGGACAGGGGGGATACATTGAGCAGTTCTTC. This sequence encodes CASSFGQGGYIEQFF.

The V and J genes are TRBV12-3 or TRBV12-4 and TRBJ2-7; D remains unclear. The CDR3 is made up of 12 amino acids. Trimming took off 1 base at V and 6 bases at J, with 7 bases between the two ends. CDR3 loop: CASSLGAGEQYV. The CDR3 nucleotides read TGTGCCAGCAGTTTAGGGGCAGGCGAGCAGTACGTC.

The chain couples TRBV7-9 to TRBJ1-4; TRBD1 agrees at 10 bases. From germline, CDR1 is SEHNR and CDR2 FQNEAQ (reference sequence). V gave up 5 bases and J gave up 8 bases; unmatched junction bases: 11. The length of the CDR3 is 16 residues. The CDR3, as DNA: TGTGCCAGCAGCCCCTATGGCGGGACAGGGGACGAAAAACTGTTTTTT. Residues: CASSPYGGTGDEKLFF. Full variable domain (remainder filled in from reference TRBV7-9 and TRBJ1-4): DTGVSQNPRHKITKRGQNVTFRCDPISEHNRLYWYRQTLGQGPEFLTYFQNEAQLEKSRLLSDRFSAERPKGSFSTLEIQRTEQGDSAMYLCASSPYGGTGDEKLFFGSGTQLSVL.

This sequence joins TRBV4-1 and TRBJ2-6; no definite D call. Germline CDR1 MGHRA, CDR2 YSYEKL. The CDR3 covers 14 residues. V gave up 4 bases and J gave up 0 bases, with 4 bases separating them. The CDR3 reads CASSRLSGANVLTF. The CDR3 region has the DNA TGCGCCAGCAGCCGGCTCTCTGGGGCCAACGTCCTGACTTTC.

This clone has just a few counts. The rearrangement uses TRBV28 and TRBJ2-1, with TRBD2 as a possible D gene (6 bases). Germline V gene data show CDR1 as MDHEN and CDR2 as SYDVKM. Trimming removed 3 bases at V and 8 bases at J, with 14 bases between. This CDR3 has 14 amino acids. The CDR3 DNA is TGTGCCAGCAGTTTCCGCCTAGCGACCTATGAGCAGTTCTTC. It specifies CASSFRLATYEQFF.

CDR3 amino acids: CASSELDETYEQYV. CDR3 nucleotides: TGTGCCAGCAGTGAGCTAGACGAGACCTACGAGCAGTACGTC. This chain connects TRBV6-1 to TRBJ2-7; D ambiguous. The CDR3 has 14 amino acids. The V gene's germline CDR1 is MNHNS and CDR2 SASEGT. V dropped 3 bases and J dropped 2 bases, with 11 bases sitting between them.

Here the CDR3 DNA reads TGTGCCAGCTCCCGGGAGGGCACTGACACTGAAGCTTTCTTT. This codes for CASSREGTDTEAFF. The chain is built from TRBV18 and TRBJ1-1; D remains unclear. Germline V gene lookup returns CDR1 KGHSH and CDR2 LQKENI. The CDR3 length is 14 residues. Trimming took off 6 bases at V and 3 bases at J, with 14 bases between the two ends.

This chain links TRBV5-1 with TRBJ1-3; 10 nucleotides align to TRBD1. This CDR3 region has 16 residues. Per the germline V gene, CDR1 is SGHRS and CDR2 is YFSETQ. Unmatched junction bases numbered 5, after V lost 5 bases and J lost 0 bases. CDR3 nucleotides: TGCGCCAGCAGTTCCGGGACAGGGGCCTCTGGAAACACCATATATTTT. It encodes CASSSGTGASGNTIYF.

This clone has a handful of counts. V usage is TRBV11-2 and J usage is TRBJ2-3; 8 bases align to TRBD2. This CDR3 contains 15 residues. The V gene's germline CDR1 is SGHAT and CDR2 FQNNGV. Losses at the gene ends were 6 bases for V and 1 base for J; bases not matched to a gene: 6. The DNA of the CDR3 is TGTGCCAGCAGAGATCGGGGGGGCGGCACAGATACGCAGTATTTT. It translates to CASRDRGGGTDTQYF. The complete variable domain, with remaining parts taken from reference TRBV11-2 and TRBJ2-3, reads EAGVAQSPRYKIIEKRQSVAFWCNPISGHATLYWYQQILGQGPKLLIQFQNNGVVDDSQLPKDRFSAERLKGVDSTLKIQPAKLEDSAVYLCASRDRGGGTDTQYFGPGTRLTVL.

This chain joins TRBV2 and TRBJ1-6; no definite D call. The V end lost 5 bases, the J end lost 9 bases, and 17 bases lay between the germline ends. The germline V gene encodes CDR1 SNHLY and CDR2 FYNNEI. This CDR3 is built from 15 residues. The CDR3, as DNA: TGTGCCAGCAGTCGGGAAACCCGCGGAACTTCACCCCTCCACTTT. Residues: CASSRETRGTSPLHF.

The chain carries TRBV2 and TRBJ2-1; possibly TRBD1 for D (5 bases). V lost 9 bases and J 6 bases, leaving 18 bases between the germline ends. Looked up from germline, CDR1 is SNHLY and CDR2 is FYNNEI. This CDR3 is 14 amino acids long. CDR3 DNA sequence: TGTGCCAGGACACAAGGGGCGGCCTTCAATGAGCAGTTCTTC. It codes for CARTQGAAFNEQFF.

The rearrangement joins TRBV18 to TRBJ1-1; the D is unclear. CDR1 and CDR2 from the germline V gene are KGHSH and LQKENI. The CDR3 extends over 13 amino acids. Trimming pared 2 bases from V and 2 bases from J, leaving 6 bases between. The DNA of the CDR3 is TGTGCCAGCTCACCAGGCCCCAACACTGAAGCTTTCTTT. This codes for CASSPGPNTEAFF.